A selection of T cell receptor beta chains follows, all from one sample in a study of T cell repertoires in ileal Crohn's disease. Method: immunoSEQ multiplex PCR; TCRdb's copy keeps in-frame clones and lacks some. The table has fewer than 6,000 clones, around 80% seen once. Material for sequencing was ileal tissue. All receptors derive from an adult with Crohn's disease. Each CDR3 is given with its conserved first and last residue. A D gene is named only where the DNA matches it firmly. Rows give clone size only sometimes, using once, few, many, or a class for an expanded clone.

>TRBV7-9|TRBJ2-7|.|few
CASSLRSRGEQYF
TGTGCCAGCAGCCTGAGGTCGAGAGGCGAGCAGTACTTC
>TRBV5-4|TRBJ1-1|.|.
CASSLASAGATEAFF
TGTGCCAGCAGCTTGGCATCGGCAGGGGCCACTGAAGCTTTCTTT
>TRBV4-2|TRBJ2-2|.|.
CASSPEATGAGELFF
TGTGCCAGCAGCCCAGAGGCTACCGGGGCCGGGGAGCTGTTTTTT
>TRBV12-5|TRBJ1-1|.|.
CASGLVFGGPRVNTEAFF
TGTGCTAGTGGTTTGGTATTCGGCGGGCCCCGCGTGAACACTGAAGCTTTCTTT
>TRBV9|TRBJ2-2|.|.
CASSPDVWGGQGTGELFF
TGTGCCAGCAGCCCGGATGTTTGGGGGGGGCAGGGCACCGGGGAGCTGTTTTTT
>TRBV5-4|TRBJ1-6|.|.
CASSPAGAWNSPLHF
TGTGCCAGCAGCCCAGCGGGGGCATGGAATTCACCCCTCCACTTT
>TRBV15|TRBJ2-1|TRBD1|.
CATSRMGQGAENEQFF
TGTGCCACCAGCAGGATGGGACAGGGGGCCGAGAATGAGCAGTTCTTC
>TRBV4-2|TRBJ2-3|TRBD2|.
CASSQESAGVRGTDTQYF
TGTGCCAGCAGCCAAGAATCGGCGGGAGTAAGGGGCACAGATACGCAGTATTTT
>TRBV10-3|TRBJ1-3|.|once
CAISEQSPRGVGNTIYF
TGTGCCATCAGTGAGCAGTCGCCGCGGGGAGTTGGAAACACCATATATTTT
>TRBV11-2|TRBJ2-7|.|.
CASSQALYEQYF
TGTGCCAGCAGCCAGGCTTTATACGAGCAGTACTTC
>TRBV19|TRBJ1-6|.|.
CASTMDGQGGFSPLHF
TGTGCCAGTACCATGGATGGGCAGGGCGGCTTTTCACCCCTCCACTTT
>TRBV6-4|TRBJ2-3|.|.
CASSDSAGSTDTQYF
TGTGCCAGCAGTGACTCGGCAGGTAGCACAGATACGCAGTATTTT
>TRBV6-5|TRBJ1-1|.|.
CASSYTFSTEAFF
TGTGCCAGCAGTTACACCTTTAGCACTGAAGCTTTCTTT
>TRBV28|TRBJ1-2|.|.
CASSLVAGRINYGYTF
TGTGCCAGCAGTTTAGTGGCAGGTCGCATCAACTATGGCTACACCTTC
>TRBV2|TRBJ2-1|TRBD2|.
CASGREIAGGRNEQFF
TGTGCCAGCGGGAGGGAAATAGCGGGGGGTCGGAATGAGCAGTTCTTC
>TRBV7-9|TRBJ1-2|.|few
CASALDKGYGYTF
.
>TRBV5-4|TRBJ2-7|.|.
CASSFSDGYEQYF
TGTGCCAGCAGCTTTTCAGACGGGTACGAGCAGTACTTC
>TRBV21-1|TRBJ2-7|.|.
CASSHSGRSYEQCF
TGTGCCAGCAGCCATAGCGGGCGCTCCTACGAGCAGTGCTTC
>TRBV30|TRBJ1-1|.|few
CAWTRSGDTEAFF
TGTGCCTGGACACGCTCCGGGGACACTGAAGCTTTCTTT
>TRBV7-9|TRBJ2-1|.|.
CASSLADEQFF
TGTGCCAGCAGCTTAGCTGATGAGCAGTTCTTC
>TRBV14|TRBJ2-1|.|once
CASSPLGMGNEQFF
TGTGCCAGCAGCCCTCTAGGGATGGGGAATGAGCAGTTCTTC
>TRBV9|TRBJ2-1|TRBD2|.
CASSWVSGEGEQFF
TGTGCCAGCTCTTGGGTTAGCGGGGAGGGTGAGCAGTTCTTC
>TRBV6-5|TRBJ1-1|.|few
CASTFRASGTEAFF
TGTGCCAGCACCTTCAGGGCTAGTGGAACTGAAGCTTTCTTT
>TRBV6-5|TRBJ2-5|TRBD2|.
CASSRSGAGTQYF
TGTGCCAGCAGTCGTAGCGGGGCGGGGACCCAGTACTTC
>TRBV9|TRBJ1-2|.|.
CASSAGGGKYGYTF
TGTGCCAGCAGCGCTGGGGGGGGGAAATATGGCTACACCTTC
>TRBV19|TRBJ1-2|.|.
CASRSLYGYTF
TGTGCCAGTAGAAGCCTCTATGGCTACACCTTC
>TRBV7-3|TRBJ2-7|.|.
CASSLGGLAYEQYF
TGTGCCAGCAGCTTAGGAGGCCTGGCCTACGAGCAGTACTTC
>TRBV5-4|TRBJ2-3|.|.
CASSFSRGSSDTQYF
TGTGCCAGCAGCTTTAGTAGGGGTAGTTCAGATACGCAGTATTTT
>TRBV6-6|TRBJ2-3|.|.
CASSYRGGGTDTQYF
TGTGCCAGCAGTTATCGGGGCGGAGGGACAGATACGCAGTATTTT
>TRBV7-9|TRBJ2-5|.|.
CASSRGETQYF
TGTGCCAGCAGCCGGGGGGAGACCCAGTACTTC
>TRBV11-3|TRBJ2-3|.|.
CASSLDAGTDTQYF
TGTGCCAGCAGCTTAGATGCGGGGACAGATACGCAGTATTTT
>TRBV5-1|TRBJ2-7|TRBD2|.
CASSPESGGAYEQYF
TGCGCCAGCAGCCCGGAGAGCGGGGGGGCCTACGAGCAGTACTTC
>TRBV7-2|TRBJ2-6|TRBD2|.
CASSSGGSGANVLTF
TGTGCCAGCAGCTCGGGGGGCTCTGGGGCCAACGTCCTGACTTTC
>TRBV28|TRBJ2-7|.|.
CASSLQYYEQYF
TGTGCCAGCAGTCTACAGTACTACGAGCAGTACTTC
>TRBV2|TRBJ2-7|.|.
CASSEVYEQYF
TGTGCCAGCAGTGAAGTCTACGAGCAGTACTTC
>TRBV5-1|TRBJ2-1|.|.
CASSFDSNNEQFF
TGCGCCAGCAGCTTTGACAGCAACAATGAGCAGTTCTTC
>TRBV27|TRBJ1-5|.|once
CASSSDTSQPQHF
TGTGCCAGCAGTTCCGACACTAGTCAGCCCCAGCATTTT
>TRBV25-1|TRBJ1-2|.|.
CASSEELYGYTF
TGTGCCAGCAGTGAAGAGCTCTATGGCTACACCTTC
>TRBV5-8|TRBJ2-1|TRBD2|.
CASSLTLAGGLDEQFF
TGTGCCAGCAGCTTGACACTAGCGGGGGGGCTGGATGAGCAGTTCTTC
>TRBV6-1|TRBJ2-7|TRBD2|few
CASRVPGLAYEQYF
TGTGCCAGCAGAGTTCCGGGACTAGCCTACGAGCAGTACTTC
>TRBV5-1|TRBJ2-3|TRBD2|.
CASSFLSGGTDTQYF
TGCGCCAGCAGCTTCCTTTCGGGGGGTACAGATACGCAGTATTTT
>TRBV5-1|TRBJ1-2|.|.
CASSYGTPVNYGYTF
TGCGCCAGCAGCTATGGGACACCCGTTAACTATGGCTACACCTTC